The source of this T cell receptor beta chain is a study of shared clonotypes between healthy human individuals. Germline CDR1 reads MNHEY; CDR2 reads SMNVEV (reference sequence). V shed 4 bases, J shed 4 bases, and the junction held 7 bases outside the gene matches. CDR3 length: 14 residues. TCRdb's table, derived via immunoSEQ multiplex PCR, lists solely in-frame clones and lacks some. The profile shows about 690,000 clones, about 92% of them singletons. The chain couples TRBV27 to TRBJ2-7, with 7 bases aligning to TRBD1. Sequences were obtained from memory CD8+ T cells from PBMCs. Subset indicated: CD45RO+ cells pooled with CCR7-negative TemRA cells. The clonotype originates from a man aged 18 to 30 in good health. Some clones in this sample may be carry-over from other donors' samples. The CDR3 is CASSSGTERYEQYF. CDR3 nucleotides: TGTGCCAGCAGTTCTGGGACAGAACGGTACGAGCAGTACTTC.